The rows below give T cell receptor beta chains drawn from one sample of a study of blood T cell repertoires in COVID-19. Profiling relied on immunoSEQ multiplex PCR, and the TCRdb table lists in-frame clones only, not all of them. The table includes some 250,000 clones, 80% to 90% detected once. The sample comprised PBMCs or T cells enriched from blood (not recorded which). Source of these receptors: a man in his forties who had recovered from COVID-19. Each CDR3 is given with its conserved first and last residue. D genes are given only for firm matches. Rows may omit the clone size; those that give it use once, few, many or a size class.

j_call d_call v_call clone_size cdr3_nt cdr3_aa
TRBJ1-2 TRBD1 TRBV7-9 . TGTGCCAGCAGTCGGACAGGCGCTAACTATGGCTACACCTTC CASSRTGANYGYTF
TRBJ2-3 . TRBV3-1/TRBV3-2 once TGTGCCAGCAGCCAAGCGCCGGGGGCAGATACGCAGTATTTT CASSQAPGADTQYF
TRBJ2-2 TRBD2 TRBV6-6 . TGTGCCAGCTTAATGCGGGGGGTTACCGGGGAGCTGTTTTTT CASLMRGVTGELFF
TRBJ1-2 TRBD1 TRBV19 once TGTGCCAGTAGTACGGGACAGGGCGTACGCTACACCTTC CASSTGQGVRYTF
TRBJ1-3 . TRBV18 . TGTGCCAGCTCACCACCGTTAGTTCCAAACACCATATATTTT CASSPPLVPNTIYF
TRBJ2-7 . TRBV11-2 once TGTGCCAGCAGCCCGCGGACAGTCAATTACGAGCAGTACTTC CASSPRTVNYEQYF
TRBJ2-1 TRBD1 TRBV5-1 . TGCGCCAGCAGCTTACCATTACAGGGGGCTTTGACCTACAATGAGCAGTTCTTC CASSLPLQGALTYNEQFF
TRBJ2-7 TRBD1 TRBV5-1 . TGCGCCAGCAGCCAATACGGGACAGTGCAGCCACCCGAGCAGTACTTC CASSQYGTVQPPEQYF
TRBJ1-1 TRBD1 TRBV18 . TGTGCCAGCTCACCGCGGACAGGGGAGAACACTGAAGCTTTCTTT CASSPRTGENTEAFF
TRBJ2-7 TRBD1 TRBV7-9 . TGTGCCAGCAGTCAAACACAGGGGCTCCGTTCCTACGAGCAGTACTTC CASSQTQGLRSYEQYF
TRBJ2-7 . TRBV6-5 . TGTGCCAGCAGTTACTCCGGACAGCTTTCTAACGAGCAGTACTTC CASSYSGQLSNEQYF
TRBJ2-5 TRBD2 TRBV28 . TGTGCCAGGGTAGCGGGGAGGTGGGAGACCCAGTACTTC CARVAGRWETQYF
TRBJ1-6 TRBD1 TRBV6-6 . TGTGCCAGCAGATCACAGGGGTCGTCCTATAATTCACCCCTCCACTTT CASRSQGSSYNSPLHF
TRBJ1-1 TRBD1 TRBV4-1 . TGCGCCAGCAGCCATCGGGACAGGGGAGGTGCCGATTTTAACACTGAAGCTTTCTTT CASSHRDRGGADFNTEAFF
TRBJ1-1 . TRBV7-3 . TGTGCCAGCAGCAGCCAGGGGAACACTGAAGCTTTCTTT CASSSQGNTEAFF
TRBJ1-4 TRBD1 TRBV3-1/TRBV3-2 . TGTGCCAGCAGCCAAGGGGACAGGGATGAAAAACTGTTTTTT CASSQGDRDEKLFF
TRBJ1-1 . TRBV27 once TGTGCCAGCAGCCAGGGGCAATTAATGAACACTGAAGCTTTCTTT CASSQGQLMNTEAFF
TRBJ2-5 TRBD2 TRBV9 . TGTGCCAGCAGCCCCCCCGGGGGGGGGCTACTGTACTTC CASSPPGGGLLYF
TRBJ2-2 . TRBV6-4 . TGTGCCACCAGCCCGAGCGGAGCGAACACCGGGGAGCTGTTTTTT CATSPSGANTGELFF
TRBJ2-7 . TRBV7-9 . TGTGCCAGCAGCTTAGACGGGACTTATTCCTACGAGCAGTACTTC CASSLDGTYSYEQYF
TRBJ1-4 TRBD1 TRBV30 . TGTGCCTGGAGCACGGGGACAGGGATTGAAAAACTGTTTTTT CAWSTGTGIEKLFF
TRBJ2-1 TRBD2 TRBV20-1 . TGCAGTGCTAGTAGGACTAGCGGGCGCAATGAGCAGTTCTTC CSASRTSGRNEQFF
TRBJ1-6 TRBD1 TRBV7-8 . TGTGCCAGCAGCTTAGGCGGGACAGGGGTCTATAATTCACCCCTCCACTTT CASSLGGTGVYNSPLHF
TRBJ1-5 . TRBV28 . TGTGCCAGCAGCTTACGAGGGAGCAATCAGCCCCAGCATTTT CASSLRGSNQPQHF
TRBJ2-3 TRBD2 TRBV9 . TGTGCCAGCAGCGCGGGGGGGACCACAGATACGCAGTATTTT CASSAGGTTDTQYF
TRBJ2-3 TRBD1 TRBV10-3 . TGTGCCATCAGTTTGACAGGGAGCACAGATACGCAGTATTTT CAISLTGSTDTQYF
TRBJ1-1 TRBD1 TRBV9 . TGTGCCAGCAGCGTAAGTGTGCAGGGGGTAACAAACACTGAAGCTTTCTTT CASSVSVQGVTNTEAFF
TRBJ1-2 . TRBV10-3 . TGTGCCATCAGTGAAGGGGGGGACTATGGCTACACCTTC CAISEGGDYGYTF
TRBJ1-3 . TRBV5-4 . TGTGCCAGCAGCTTCCGCAGCCAGGGCGGAAACACCATATATTTT CASSFRSQGGNTIYF
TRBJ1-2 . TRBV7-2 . TGTGCCAGCAGCTTCGCTGACAGGAGCACCTATGGCTACACCTTC CASSFADRSTYGYTF
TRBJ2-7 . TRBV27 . TGTGCCAGCAGTTTAAGGGTCGGGGTGGGGATTTACGAGCAGTACTTC CASSLRVGVGIYEQYF
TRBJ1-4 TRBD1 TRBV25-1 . TGTGCCAGCAGTGAGCGGGACAGAATAGGAAAACTGTTTTTT CASSERDRIGKLFF
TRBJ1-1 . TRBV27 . TGTGCCAGCAGTTTATCGTCTTCCTCTGAAGCTTTCTTT CASSLSSSSEAFF
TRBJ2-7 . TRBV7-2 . TGTGCCAGCAGTCAACTCGGTGCCACCTACGAGCAGTACTTC CASSQLGATYEQYF
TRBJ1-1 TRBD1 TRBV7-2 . TGTGCCAGCAGCTTGGGACAGGGCATTGAAGCTTTCTTT CASSLGQGIEAFF
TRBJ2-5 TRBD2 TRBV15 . TGTGCCACCAGCAGAGATCCAGGAGGTAGCGGGGGATACGAGACCCAGTACTTC CATSRDPGGSGGYETQYF
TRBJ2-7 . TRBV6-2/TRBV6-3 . TGTGCCAGCAGTAACGGGGGAAGCGAGCAGTACTTC CASSNGGSEQYF
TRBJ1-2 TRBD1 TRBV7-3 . TGTGCCAGCAGCTTAACTGGACAGGGCGGTGTGCATGGCTACACCTTC CASSLTGQGGVHGYTF
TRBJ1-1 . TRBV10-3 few TGTGCCACAAGGGTTTGGGGAGGGGACACTGAAGCTTTCTTT CATRVWGGDTEAFF
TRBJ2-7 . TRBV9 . TGTGCCAGCAGCGCGACAGGTACCTACGAGCAGTACTTC CASSATGTYEQYF
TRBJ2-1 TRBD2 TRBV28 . TGTGCCAGCAGTTCTCCCCCGAGGGAGGTAGCGGGAGGAATTGGTAATGAGCAGTTCTTC CASSSPPREVAGGIGNEQFF
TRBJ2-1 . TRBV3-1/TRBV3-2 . TGTGCCAGCAGCCAAGATTCCTGGCTAGTATCCCACAATGAGCAGTTCTTC CASSQDSWLVSHNEQFF
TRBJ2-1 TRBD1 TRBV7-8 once TGTGCCAGCAGCCGAGGTCCCGGGACAGGCCAGTACAATGAGCAGTTCTTC CASSRGPGTGQYNEQFF
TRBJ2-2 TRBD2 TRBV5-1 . TGCGCCAGCAGCTTGGCGGGGGGGAACACCGGGGAGCTGTTTTTT CASSLAGGNTGELFF
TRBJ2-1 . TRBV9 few TGTGCCAGCAGCGTAGAACTAGGCTCGCACAATGAGCAGTTCTTC CASSVELGSHNEQFF
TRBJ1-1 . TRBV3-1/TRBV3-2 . TGTGCCAGCAGCCAAGGGTGGTCCACTGGGAACACTGAAGCTTTCTTT CASSQGWSTGNTEAFF
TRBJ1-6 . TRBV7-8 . TGTGCCAGCAGCTTAGCGGCGGGGGGCGTTTCAGATTCACCCCTCCACTTT CASSLAAGGVSDSPLHF
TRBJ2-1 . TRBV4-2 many TGTGCCAGCAGCCAAGGCAGGGAAAACAATGAGCAGTTCTTC CASSQGRENNEQFF
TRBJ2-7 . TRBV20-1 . TGCAGTGCTAGGCGGTCGGCCGTCCAGTACTTC CSARRSAVQYF
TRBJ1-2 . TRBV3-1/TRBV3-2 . TGTGCCAGCAGCCTAGTAGAAGAATATGGCTACACCTTC CASSLVEEYGYTF
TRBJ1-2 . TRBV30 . TGTGCCTGGAGTGGAGGCGCAGGGGCCTATGGCTACACCTTC CAWSGGAGAYGYTF
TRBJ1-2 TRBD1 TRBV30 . TGTGCCTCGCCACAGGGGGCTGGCTATGGCTACACCTTC CASPQGAGYGYTF
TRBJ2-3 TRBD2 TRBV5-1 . TGCGCCAGCAGCCGATCCGGAGTGTCTAGCGGGAGTTCCTATTTT CASSRSGVSSGSSYF
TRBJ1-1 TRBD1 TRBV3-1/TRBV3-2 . TGTGCCAGCAGCAGTACCGGGACAGGGGCCATGAACACTGAAGCTTTCTTT CASSSTGTGAMNTEAFF
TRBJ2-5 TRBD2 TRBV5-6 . TGTGCCAGCAGCTTGCTCCTAGCGGGAATCGCAGAGACCCAGTACTTC CASSLLLAGIAETQYF
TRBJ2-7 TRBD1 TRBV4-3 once TGCGCCAGCAGCCAAGATGGGGACAGAACGGAAGAGCAGTACTTC CASSQDGDRTEEQYF
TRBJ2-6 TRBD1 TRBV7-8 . TGTGCCAGCAGCTTAGAATCGGTGGGACAGGGGGACTCTGGGGCCAACGTCCTGACTTTC CASSLESVGQGDSGANVLTF
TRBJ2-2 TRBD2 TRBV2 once TGTGCCAGCAGTGAGAAGCGGGGGGGCGTCGGGGAGCTGTTTTTT CASSEKRGGVGELFF
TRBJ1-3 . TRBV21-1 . . CASSKPGGVGTGNTIYF
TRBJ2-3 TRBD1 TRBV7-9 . TGTGCCAGCAGCTTAGTGGGGACAGGGGCAGATACGCAGTATTTT CASSLVGTGADTQYF